The entry below describes one TCR beta chain. The data were produced by immunoSEQ multiplex PCR, yet TCRdb's version contains in-frame clones alone and is incomplete. Of about 680,000 clones listed, about 74% were seen once; the top ten hold approximately 1.6%. Germline V gene lookup returns CDR1 MNHNS and CDR2 SASEGT. V shed 4 bases and J 0 bases; nucleotides not matched to a gene: 11. The CDR3 consists of 18 residues. The sample belongs to a study of shared clonotypes between healthy human individuals. This sequence originates from a woman in her 30s in good health. The rearrangement uses TRBV6-1 and TRBJ2-4, with TRBD1 identical over 8 bases. The sample was memory CD4+ T cells sorted from blood. Sample subset: CD45RA-negative fraction. The CDR3 loop is CASSGVKTGELAKNIQYF. CDR3 sequence (DNA): TGTGCCAGCAGTGGGGTAAAGACAGGGGAGCTAGCCAAAAACATTCAGTACTTC.